This T cell receptor beta chain was sequenced for a study of a mutant IDH1 vaccine in newly diagnosed glioma. Study as a whole: Beginning 4-6 weeks after radiotherapy alone, or with temozolomide cycles, vaccination took place.

Measured with immunoSEQ multiplex PCR; TCRdb has only the in-frame clones, and not every one. The repertoire holds approximately 33,000 clones, around 75% seen once, with roughly 10% in the top ten. CDR3 length equals 16 residues. The germline CDR1 and CDR2 sequences are SGHDT and YYEEEE. V was cut by 1 base and J by 0 bases, with 11 bases left in between. To note about this clone: The antigen is undetermined.

Time point: week 47, end of study. A single vaccine dose contained 300 ug of mutant IDH1 20-mer peptide, and topical imiquimod was used with it. Sequencing was performed on PBMCs, taken from a glioma patient whose treatment included an IDH1 peptide vaccine. This sequence was found in a man aged 35-49 years with glioma. The chain is built from TRBV5-6 and TRBJ2-4; D is perhaps TRBD2 (6 bases). CDR3 nucleotide sequence: TGTGCCAGCAGCTTGCAGGGAGGCCTAGCCAAAAACATTCAGTACTTC. It is translated as CASSLQGGLAKNIQYF.